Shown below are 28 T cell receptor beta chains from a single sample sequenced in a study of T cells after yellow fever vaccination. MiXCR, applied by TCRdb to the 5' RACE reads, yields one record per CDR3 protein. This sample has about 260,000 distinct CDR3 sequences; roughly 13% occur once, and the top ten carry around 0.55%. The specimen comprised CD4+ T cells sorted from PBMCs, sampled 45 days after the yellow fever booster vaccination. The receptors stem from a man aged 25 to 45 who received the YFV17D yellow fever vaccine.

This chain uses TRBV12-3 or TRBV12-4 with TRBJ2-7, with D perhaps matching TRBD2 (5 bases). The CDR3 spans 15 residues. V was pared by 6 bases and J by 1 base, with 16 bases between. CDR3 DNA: TGTGCCAGCAGAACTGAGGGAACGAGTTCCTACGAGCAGTACTTC. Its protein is CASRTEGTSSYEQYF.

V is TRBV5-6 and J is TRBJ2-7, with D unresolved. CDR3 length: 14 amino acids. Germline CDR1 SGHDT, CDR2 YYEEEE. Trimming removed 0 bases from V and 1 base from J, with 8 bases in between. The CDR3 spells CASSLDRLSYEQYF. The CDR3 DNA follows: TGTGCCAGCAGCTTGGATCGGCTTTCCTACGAGCAGTACTTC.

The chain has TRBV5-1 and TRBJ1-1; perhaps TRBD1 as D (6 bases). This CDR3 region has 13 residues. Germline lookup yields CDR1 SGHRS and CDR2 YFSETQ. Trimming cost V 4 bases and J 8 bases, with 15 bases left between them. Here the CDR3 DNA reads TGCGCCAGCAGCCTCGGAGGGGGGGGCGAAGCTTTCTTT. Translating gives CASSLGGGGEAFF.

This chain's CDR3 is CASSSRPGQGRNTQYF. The CDR3 bases are TGTGCCAGCAGTTCCAGACCGGGACAGGGGCGAAATACGCAGTATTTT. The chain links TRBV27 to TRBJ2-3, with 10 bases matching TRBD1. The CDR3 covers 16 residues. Trimming took 4 bases from V and 7 from J; bases not matched to a gene: 11. Germline loops: CDR1 MNHEY, CDR2 SMNVEV (reference sequence).

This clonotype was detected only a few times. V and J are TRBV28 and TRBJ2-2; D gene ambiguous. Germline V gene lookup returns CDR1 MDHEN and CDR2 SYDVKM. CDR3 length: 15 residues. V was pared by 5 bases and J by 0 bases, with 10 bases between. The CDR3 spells CASSPPRPNTGELFF. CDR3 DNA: TGTGCCAGCAGTCCACCGCGCCCGAACACCGGGGAGCTGTTTTTT.

CDR3 in DNA: TGCGCCAGCAGTCAAGGCTCACTCAGGGGGGACGCAGATACGCAGTATTTT. As protein: CASSQGSLRGDADTQYF. The rearrangement links TRBV23-1 to TRBJ2-3; a possible D gene is TRBD1 (7 bases). TRBV23-1 qualifies as an ORF whose function is uncertain. The germline V and J ends were trimmed by 2 bases and 4 bases, with 19 bases remaining between them. CDR3 length equals 17 residues.

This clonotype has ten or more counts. The chain's CDR3 is CSARKKGYNEQFF. As DNA, the CDR3 is TGCAGTGCTAGGAAGAAGGGGTACAATGAGCAGTTCTTC. This sequence joins TRBV20-1 and TRBJ2-1; possibly TRBD1 for D (5 bases). CDR1 is DFQATT and CDR2 is SNEGSKA in the germline V gene (reference sequence). Trimming stripped 3 bases from V and 4 bases from J, with 10 bases between. CDR3 length: 13 amino acids.

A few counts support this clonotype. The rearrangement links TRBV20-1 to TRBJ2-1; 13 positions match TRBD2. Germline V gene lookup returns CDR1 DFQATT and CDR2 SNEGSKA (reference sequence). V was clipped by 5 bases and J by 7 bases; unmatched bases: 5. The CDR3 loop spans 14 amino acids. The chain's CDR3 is CSAWTSGSSNEQFF. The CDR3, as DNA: TGCAGTGCTTGGACTAGCGGGAGTAGTAATGAGCAGTTCTTC.

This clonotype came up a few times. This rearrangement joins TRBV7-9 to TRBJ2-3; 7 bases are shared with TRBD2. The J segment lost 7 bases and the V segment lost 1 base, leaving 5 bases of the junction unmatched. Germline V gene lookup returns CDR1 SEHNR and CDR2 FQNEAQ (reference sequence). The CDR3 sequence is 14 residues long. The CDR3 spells CASSLDAAGHTQYF. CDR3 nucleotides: TGTGCCAGCAGCTTAGATGCAGCGGGGCATACGCAGTATTTT. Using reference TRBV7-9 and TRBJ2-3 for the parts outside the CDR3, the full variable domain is DTGVSQNPRHKITKRGQNVTFRCDPISEHNRLYWYRQTLGQGPEFLTYFQNEAQLEKSRLLSDRFSAERPKGSFSTLEIQRTEQGDSAMYLCASSLDAAGHTQYFGPGTRLTVL.

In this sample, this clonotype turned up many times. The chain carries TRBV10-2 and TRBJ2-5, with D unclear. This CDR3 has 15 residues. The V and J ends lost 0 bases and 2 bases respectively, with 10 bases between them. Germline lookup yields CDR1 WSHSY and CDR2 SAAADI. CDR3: CASSESWAAQETQYF. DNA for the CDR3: TGCGCCAGCAGTGAGTCATGGGCAGCGCAAGAGACCCAGTACTTC.

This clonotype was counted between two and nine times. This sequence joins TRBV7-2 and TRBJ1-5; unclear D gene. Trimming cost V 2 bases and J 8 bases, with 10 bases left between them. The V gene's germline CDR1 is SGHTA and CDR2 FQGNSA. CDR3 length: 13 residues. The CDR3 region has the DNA TGTGCCAGCAGCTTAAGCCTGGGAGAGCCCCAGCATTTT. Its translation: CASSLSLGEPQHF.

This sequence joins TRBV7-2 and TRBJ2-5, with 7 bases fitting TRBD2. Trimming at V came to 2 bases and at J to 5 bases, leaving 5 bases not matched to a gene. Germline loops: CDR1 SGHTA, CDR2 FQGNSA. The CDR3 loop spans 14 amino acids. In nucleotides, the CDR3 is TGTGCCAGCAGCTTACTAGCGGTGTGGGAGACCCAGTACTTC. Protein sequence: CASSLLAVWETQYF.

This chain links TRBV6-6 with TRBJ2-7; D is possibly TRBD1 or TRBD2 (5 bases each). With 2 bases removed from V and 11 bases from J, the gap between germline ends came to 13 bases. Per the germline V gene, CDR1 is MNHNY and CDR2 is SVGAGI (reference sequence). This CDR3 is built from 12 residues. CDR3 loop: CASSYQGAVKYF. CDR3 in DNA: TGTGCCAGCAGTTACCAGGGAGCAGTGAAGTACTTC.

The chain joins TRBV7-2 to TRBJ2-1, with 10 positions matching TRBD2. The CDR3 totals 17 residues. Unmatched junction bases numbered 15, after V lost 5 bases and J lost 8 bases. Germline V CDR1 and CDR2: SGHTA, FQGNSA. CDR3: CASSRSGRAYQADEQFF. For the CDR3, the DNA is TGTGCCAGCAGCCGAAGCGGGAGGGCCTATCAGGCTGATGAGCAGTTCTTC.

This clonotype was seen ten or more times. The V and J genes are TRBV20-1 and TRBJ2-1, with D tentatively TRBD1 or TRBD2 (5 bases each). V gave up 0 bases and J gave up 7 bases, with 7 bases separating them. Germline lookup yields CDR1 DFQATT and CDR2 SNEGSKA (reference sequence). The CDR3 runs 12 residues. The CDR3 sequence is CSAREGPNEQFF. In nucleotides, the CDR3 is TGCAGTGCTAGAGAGGGACCTAATGAGCAGTTCTTC.

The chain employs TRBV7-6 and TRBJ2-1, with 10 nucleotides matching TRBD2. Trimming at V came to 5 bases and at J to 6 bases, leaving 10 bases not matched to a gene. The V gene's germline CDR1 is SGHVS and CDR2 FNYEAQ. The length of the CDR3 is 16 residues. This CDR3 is CASSRVPSGSSNEQFF. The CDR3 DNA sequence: TGTGCCAGCAGCAGAGTACCTAGCGGGAGTTCCAATGAGCAGTTCTTC.

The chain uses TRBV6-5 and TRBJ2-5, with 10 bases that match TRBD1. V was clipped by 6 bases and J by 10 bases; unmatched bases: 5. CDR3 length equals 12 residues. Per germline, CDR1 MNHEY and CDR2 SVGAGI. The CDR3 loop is CASSGTGDSQYF. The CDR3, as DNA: TGTGCCAGCAGCGGGACAGGGGATAGCCAGTACTTC.

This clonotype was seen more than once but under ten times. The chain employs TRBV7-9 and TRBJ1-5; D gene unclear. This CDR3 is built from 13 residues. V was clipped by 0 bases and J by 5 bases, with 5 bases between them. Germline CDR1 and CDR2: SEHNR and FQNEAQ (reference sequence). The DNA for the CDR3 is TGTGCCAGCAGCTTAGCGGGTCATCAGCCCCAGCATTTT. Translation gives CASSLAGHQPQHF.

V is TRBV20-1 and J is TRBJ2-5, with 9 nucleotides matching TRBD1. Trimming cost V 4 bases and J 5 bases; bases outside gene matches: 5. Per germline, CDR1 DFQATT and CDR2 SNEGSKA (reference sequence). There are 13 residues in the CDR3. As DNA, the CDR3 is TGCAGTGCTAAGGACAGGGGTCGGGAGACCCAGTACTTC. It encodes CSAKDRGRETQYF.

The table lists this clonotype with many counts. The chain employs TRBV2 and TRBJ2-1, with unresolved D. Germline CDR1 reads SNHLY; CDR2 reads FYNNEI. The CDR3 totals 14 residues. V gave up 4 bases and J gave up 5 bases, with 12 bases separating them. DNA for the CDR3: TGTGCCAGCAGTGTAAGGACGCGCAACAATGAGCAGTTCTTC. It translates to CASSVRTRNNEQFF.

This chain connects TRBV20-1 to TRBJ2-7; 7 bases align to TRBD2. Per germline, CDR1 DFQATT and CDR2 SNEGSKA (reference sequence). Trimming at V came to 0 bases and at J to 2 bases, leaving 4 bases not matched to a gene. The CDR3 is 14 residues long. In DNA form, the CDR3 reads TGCAGTGCTAGAGAGCCTAGCGGTGCCTACGAGCAGTACTTC. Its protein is CSAREPSGAYEQYF.

In DNA, the CDR3 is TGTGCCAGCTCTCCTAGTGAGCAGTTCTTC. This translates into CASSPSEQFF. The chain employs TRBV2 and TRBJ2-1; no clear D. CDR1 SNHLY and CDR2 FYNNEI come from the germline V gene. This CDR3 is 10 amino acids long. V was shortened by 8 bases and J by 9 bases, with 8 bases between the two germline ends.

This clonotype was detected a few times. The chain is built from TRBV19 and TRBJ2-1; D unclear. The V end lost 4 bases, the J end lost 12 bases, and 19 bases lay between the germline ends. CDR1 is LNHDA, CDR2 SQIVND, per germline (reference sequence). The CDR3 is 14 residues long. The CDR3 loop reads CASSTVGPGVGQFF. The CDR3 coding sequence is TGTGCCAGTAGTACGGTGGGCCCGGGTGTGGGGCAGTTCTTC.

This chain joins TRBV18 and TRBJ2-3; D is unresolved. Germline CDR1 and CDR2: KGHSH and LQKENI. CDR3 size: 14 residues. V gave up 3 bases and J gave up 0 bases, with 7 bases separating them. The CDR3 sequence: CASSPLFSTDTQYF. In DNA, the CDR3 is TGTGCCAGCTCACCGCTGTTTAGCACAGATACGCAGTATTTT. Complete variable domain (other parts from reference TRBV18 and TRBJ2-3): NAGVMQNPRHLVRRRGQEARLRCSPMKGHSHVYWYRQLPEEGLKFMVYLQKENIIDESGMPKERFSAEFPKEGPSILRIQQVVRGDSAAYFCASSPLFSTDTQYFGPGTRLTVL.

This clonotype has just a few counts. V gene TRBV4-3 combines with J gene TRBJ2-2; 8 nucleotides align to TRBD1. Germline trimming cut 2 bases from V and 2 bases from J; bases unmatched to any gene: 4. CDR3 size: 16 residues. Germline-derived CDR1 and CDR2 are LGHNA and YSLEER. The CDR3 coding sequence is TGCGCCAGCAGCCAACGCACAGGGGGTAACACCGGGGAGCTGTTTTTT. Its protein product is CASSQRTGGNTGELFF.

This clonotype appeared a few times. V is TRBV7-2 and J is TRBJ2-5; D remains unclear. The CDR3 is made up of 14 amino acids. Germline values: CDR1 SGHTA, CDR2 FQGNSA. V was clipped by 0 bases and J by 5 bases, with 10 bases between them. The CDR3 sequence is CASSLAWGRETQYF. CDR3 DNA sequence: TGTGCCAGCAGCTTAGCTTGGGGTCGGGAGACCCAGTACTTC.

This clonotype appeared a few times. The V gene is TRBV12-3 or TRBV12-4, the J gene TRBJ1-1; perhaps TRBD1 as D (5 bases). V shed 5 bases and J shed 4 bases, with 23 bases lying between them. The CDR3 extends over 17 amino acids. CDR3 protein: CASSPSTGGGGGTEAFF. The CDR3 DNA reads TGTGCCAGCAGTCCTTCCACAGGCGGCGGGGGTGGCACTGAAGCTTTCTTT.

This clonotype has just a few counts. The CDR3 region has the DNA TGCAGTGCTAGAGGGACGGGATCGGGTTCGGGGAAACTGTTTTTT. Translated, it gives CSARGTGSGSGKLFF. The chain employs TRBV20-1 and TRBJ1-4; D gene uncertain. The CDR3 runs 15 residues. Germline V gene sequence: CDR1 DFQATT, CDR2 SNEGSKA (reference sequence). Trimming took 1 base from V and 11 from J, leaving 20 bases between them.